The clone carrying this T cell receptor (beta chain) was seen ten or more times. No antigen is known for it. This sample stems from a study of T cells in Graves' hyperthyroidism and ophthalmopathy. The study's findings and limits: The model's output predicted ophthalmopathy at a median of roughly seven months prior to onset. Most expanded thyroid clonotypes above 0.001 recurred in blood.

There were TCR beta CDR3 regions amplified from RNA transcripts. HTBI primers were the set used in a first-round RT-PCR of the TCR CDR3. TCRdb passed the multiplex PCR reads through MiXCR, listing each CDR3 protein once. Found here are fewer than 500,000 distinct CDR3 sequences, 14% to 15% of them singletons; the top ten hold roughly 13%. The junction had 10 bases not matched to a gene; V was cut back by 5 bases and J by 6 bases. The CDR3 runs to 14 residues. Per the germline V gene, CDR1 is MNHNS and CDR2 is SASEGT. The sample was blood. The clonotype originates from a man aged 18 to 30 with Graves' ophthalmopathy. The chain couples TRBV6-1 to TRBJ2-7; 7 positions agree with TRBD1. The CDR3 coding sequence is TGTGCCAGCAGTTCCGACACACAGGGGATCGAGCAGTACTTC. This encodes CASSSDTQGIEQYF.